Below, 2 T cell receptor beta chains from the same sample are listed, as sequenced in a study of blood T cell repertoires in COVID-19. Repertoires were generated with immunoSEQ multiplex PCR, while TCRdb's copy carries only in-frame clones and drops some. The data hold 73,000 or so clones, with around four fifths observed a single time. The sample consisted of peripheral blood. The origin of the receptors is a man aged 45-65 years with active COVID-19.

The chain joins TRBV5-1 to TRBJ2-1; no reliable D call. Looked up from germline, CDR1 is SGHRS and CDR2 is YFSETQ. CDR3 length equals 14 residues. Deletions cut 0 bases from V and 5 bases from J, with 9 bases between. CDR3 residues: CASSLEIENNEQFF. Written as DNA, the CDR3 is TGCGCCAGCAGCTTGGAGATCGAGAACAATGAGCAGTTCTTC.

The V gene is TRBV19, the J gene TRBJ2-1, with 12 bases fitting TRBD2. CDR3 size: 17 residues. Germline trimming cut 2 bases from V and 4 bases from J; bases unmatched to any gene: 6. Germline V gives CDR1 LNHDA, CDR2 SQIVND (reference sequence). In nucleotides, the CDR3 is TGTGCCAGTAGTATACGTCTAGCGGGGGGGATTTACAATGAGCAGTTCTTC. Amino acids: CASSIRLAGGIYNEQFF.